This T cell receptor (beta chain) was identified in a study of cytomegalovirus exposure and HLA in healthy donors (TCRdb year 2017). General notes on the study: According to an earlier analysis of 550 to 750 of the donors, some 180 million T cells yielded 100 million or so unique TCR beta sequences and 276 Gb of sequence data. Every repertoire in the discovery cohort had been generated on one and the same sequencing platform. To predict cytomegalovirus infection status, the study brought together high-throughput TCR immunosequencing, statistical association of individual TCRs with disease status, and machine learning. Of the approximately 400 genotyped donors, approximately 80% fell in the genetic ancestry cluster associated with self-reported Caucasian donors. Donor age, sex, ethnicity and CMV serostatus were compiled together with the repertoire data. In the later analysis, no new phenotypic data were used to find candidate immune exposures; instead, reliance was placed on TCR beta sequences and their occurrence across donors. To study patterns of TCR occurrence, a later analysis re-analyzed previously published TCR beta repertoires from around 700 donors and added high-resolution HLA genotyping. The study used immunosequencing to profile the T cell repertoires of 666 subjects and linked those repertoires to cytomegalovirus serostatus. An earlier analysis of some 500 of the donors applied high-throughput TCR beta sequencing to assess whether each TCR beta V gene segment acted as functional or pseudogenic. Typing coverage differed by locus: A, B, C, DRB1 and DQB1 were typed in roughly 629-640 donors, DQA1 in 522, DPA1 in approximately 610, and DPB1 in 450 to 480. HLA typing included class I and class II loci at four-digit resolution. Roughly five DR-DQ haplotypes were handled as single units for association and clustering, since linkage in the cohort was strong. A later genetic analysis took genome-wide SNP genotypes for about 65% of the 666 donors and used that subset as a discovery cohort. Approximately 300 gigabases of sequencing data and roughly 80 million unique TCR sequences made up an early release that covered approximately 700 HLA-typed donors. The aim of the study was to test whether cataloging public T cell receptors could identify signatures of past pathogen exposure. A separate validation cohort of approximately 130 different subjects was used in addition to the roughly 700-subject first cohort. Across about 380 genotyped donors of the cohort, an average of roughly 250,000 unique TCR beta nucleotide sequences per donor were sequenced, and roughly 20% of those sequences were non-productive.

Libraries were prepared through the immunoSEQ multiplex PCR assay. A mixture of 60 forward primers for TCR Vbeta segments and 13 reverse primers for TCR Jbeta segments was used in the multiplex PCR. A multiplex PCR assay on genomic DNA amplified the CDR3 region of rearranged TCR beta genes. On the Illumina HiSeq System, the amplified TCR beta libraries were sequenced as 87-base-pair reads. The original methods were these. Across the 600 to 700 repertoires, a later analysis counted tens of millions of unique TCR beta chains, some 11 million of which were shared by at least two donors. To remove PCR and sequencing errors, raw reads were error-corrected and collapsed into unique sequences using a nearest-neighbor algorithm that merged closely related sequences. CDR3 sequences were aligned to IMGT reference sequences to assign V, D and J gene segments. For a sequence to be retained, at least a six-nucleotide match to both a V gene segment and a J gene segment was required. A rearrangement counted as productive if the CDR3 had no stop codons and remained in frame with V and J, and every other rearrangement counted as non-productive. Following IMGT convention, CDR3 was defined as the stretch from the second conserved V-encoded cysteine up to the conserved J-encoded phenylalanine. The earlier analysis of some 600 of the donors excluded sequences that lacked an unambiguous match to a single V gene segment. An earlier analysis of about 600 of the donors called V segments functional above 56.7% productive rearrangements and segregating when the between-donor standard deviation exceeded 5%. To diagnose cytomegalovirus status from the catalog of TCR beta chain sequences, a statistical classification framework was built. A later analysis assigned V and J genes by comparing TCR nucleotide sequences with IMGT/GENE-DB human TR gene sequences. In a later analysis, CDR3 sequences and most-parsimonious VDJ recombination scenarios were assigned using the TCRdist pipeline. In a later analysis, every TCR beta chain was defined by the combination of its CDR3 amino acid sequence and its V-gene family, and reads without a unique V-gene family were dropped. In a later analysis, 550 to 650 highly shared, low-generation-probability nucleotide sequences were removed to address suspected cross-contamination and a sequencing artifact. For each public chain, a later analysis derived a clonal expansion index from normalized ranks of inferred template counts within each repertoire. A later analysis computed generation probabilities with a VDJ recombination model fitted to out-of-frame rearrangements, and checked the results against IGoR. In a later analysis, hypergeometric tests were used to score TCR-TCR, TCR-HLA and TCR-CMV co-occurrence, with a repertoire-size bias correction applied to TCR pairs. A later analysis estimated false discovery rates by permuting HLA or CMV assignments 20 times. In a later analysis, co-occurring TCRs were grouped using DBSCAN, with TCRdist sequence similarity added in when clustering inside HLA-allele-positive subsets. Co-occurrence clustering excluded repertoires with fewer than 30,000 or more than 120,000 public chains, plus five with anomalous nucleotide sharing. The clones in this table, taken by TCRdb from immuneACCESS, are in-frame only. Not every clone is retained; where verified, under half of the shortfall comes from an unresolved V gene, and the cause of the rest is unknown. That table supplies the V and J calls and clone size; D and trimming were determined from the DNA. For this sample the table gives some 120,000 clones, of which around 75% were detected only once. Together, the top ten hold around 9.1% of the sample.

On this clone: Which antigen it targets is not known. Per-base quality was not reported, and no clone a single base away is much larger than it.

V loses 0 bases at its end and J loses 3 bases; junction bases beyond the gene matches: 3. From the cysteine through the phenylalanine, the CDR3 covers 15 amino acids. CDR3 DNA only is kept here, 45 bases in frame from base 1. Sequences MNHNY (CDR1) and SVGAGI (CDR2) are obtained from the germline V gene (reference sequence). Results the study describes overall, beyond this receptor: The cohort was sequenced for TCR beta chains only, and without alpha or paired-chain data the features that could be detected were limited. In a later analysis, HLA-associated TCR beta chains showed more clonal expansion and lower generation probabilities than non-associated chains that were equally common. In vitro tests confirmed that a few of the cytomegalovirus-associated TCR beta chains recognize cytomegalovirus antigens. Immune exposure information for the cohort was limited to CMV serostatus. Because some donors lacked HLA typing at each locus, the association tests relied only on the typed subset. Because the 87-base-pair reads could not distinguish some IMGT-functional V segments, including TRBV6-2 and TRBV6-3, those segments were excluded. Roughly uniform sequencing depth across donors was assumed in presence/absence analyses, although this assumption may not hold. A cluster of highly shared sequence variants was judged likely to represent a technical artifact of the sequencing pipeline. According to a later analysis, parvovirus B19, influenza, CMV and Epstein-Barr virus appeared linked to several top co-occurrence clusters. Roughly 17 rarely observed V segments, including chromosome 9 orphons, were excluded from the earlier analysis of several hundred of the donors because counts were too low. The classifier was reported to diagnose cytomegalovirus status with high specificity and sensitivity in both the original and validation cohorts. According to a later genetic analysis, donors in an Asian-associated ancestry cluster had fewer N-insertions in productive TCRs than the approximately 700-donor mean. Assigning TCR associations to individual alleles was difficult when HLA alleles, especially DR and DQ, strongly co-occurred. A later analysis associated 16,951 TCR beta sequences with specific HLA alleles at a false discovery rate of 0.05. The study gave a list of some 150 TCR beta chains associated with cytomegalovirus. Correlated functional status among segregating V segments might be attributable to linkage disequilibrium, but an unknown experimental factor could not be ruled out. According to a later analysis, most CMV-associated TCR beta chains appeared to be HLA-restricted, and the HLA associations seemed to be driven largely by CMV exposure. While some public TCRs were present in many individuals, most TCR sequences turned up only very rarely across donors. According to the authors, the approach could potentially be generalized to other disease states and immunological phenotypes. V-gene and J-gene trimming of TCR beta chains was associated with a missense DCLRE1C variant in a later genetic analysis, and the association was replicated in an independent cohort. A further reported finding was that TCR beta sequences accurately predicted the HLA-A and HLA-B alleles for most subjects in the first cohort. In an earlier analysis of about 550 of the donors, most TCR beta V segments were observed in productive rearrangements about 90% or about 30% of the time, broadly matching IMGT annotations. In a later analysis, the rate of TCR association differed among HLA loci, with DRB1 alleles having the most associated TCRs and HLA-C alleles having the fewest.

The cohort consisted of 666 healthy bone marrow donors. At the time of sampling, every cohort member was nominally healthy, though immune exposures that went unrecorded were likely present. The donor tested CMV seropositive and was one of the 289 seropositive cohort members. A peripheral blood sample was provided by each donor, and peripheral blood mononuclear cells were used for TCR beta sequencing. Genomic DNA was extracted from the blood cell samples with the Qiagen DNeasy Blood Extraction Kit. The sample consisted of PBMCs. This sequence uses TRBV6-6 and TRBJ2-7; 9 nucleotides in the junction match TRBD2. The source of this sequence is a woman between 45 and 65 years old in good health and CMV-seropositive. The CDR3 here reads CASSYSASGVYEQYF. Read as DNA, the sequence is TGTGCCAGCAGTTACTCGGCTAGCGGGGTCTACGAGCAGTACTTC.